The 10 T cell receptor beta chains reported below all come from one sample, sequenced in a study of Ad26.COV2.S vaccination and SARS-CoV-2 variants. Indicated treatment: some 20 received Ad26.COV2.S at low or high dose, single or two shots; about five received placebo; per-sample allocation not given. Sample collection was performed on day 63 after the first vaccine or placebo injection. Data came from immunoSEQ multiplex PCR; TCRdb stores just in-frame clones and leaves some out. Among about 440,000 clones listed, around nine tenths were seen once. This specimen consisted of peripheral blood, obtained in a trial of Ad26.COV2.S vaccine versus placebo. The receptors derive from a person aged 18-60 years who received the Ad26.COV2.S COVID-19 vaccine or a placebo.

This clone was observed a handful of times. The V and J genes are TRBV7-8 and TRBJ2-1; 8 bases match TRBD2. This CDR3 has 15 residues. Germline V gene data show CDR1 as SGHVS and CDR2 as FQNEAQ. The ends lost 1 base at V and 7 bases at J; junction bases unmatched: 6. DNA for the CDR3: TGTGCCAGCAGCTTAGGAGGACTAGCTAGGAATGAGCAGTTCTTC. This codes for CASSLGGLARNEQFF. Based on the CDR3 plus reference TRBV7-8 and TRBJ2-1, the full variable domain is GAGVSQSPRYKVAKRGQDVALRCDPISGHVSLFWYQQALGQGPEFLTYFQNEAQLDKSGLPSDRFFAERPEGSVSTLKIQRTQQEDSAVYLCASSLGGLARNEQFFGPGTRLTVL.

The rearrangement links TRBV9 to TRBJ2-5, with 9 bases that match TRBD2. This CDR3 comprises 16 residues. Germline assignment: CDR1 SGDLS and CDR2 YYNGEE. Unmatched junction bases numbered 8, after V lost 0 bases and J lost 5 bases. CDR3 nucleotide sequence: TGTGCCAGCAGCGTAGGCGGTAGCGGGAGTTCTGAGACCCAGTACTTC. It translates to CASSVGGSGSSETQYF. Drawing the rest from reference TRBV9 and TRBJ2-5, the complete variable domain is DSGVTQTPKHLITATGQRVTLRCSPRSGDLSVYWYQQSLDQGLQFLIQYYNGEERAKGNILERFSAQQFPDLHSELNLSSLELGDSALYFCASSVGGSGSSETQYFGPGTRLLVL.

The chain has TRBV5-1 and TRBJ2-3; the match to TRBD1 covers 10 bases. Germline values: CDR1 SGHRS, CDR2 YFSETQ. With 2 bases clipped from V and 3 bases from J, the junction kept 6 bases outside the gene matches. This CDR3 is 16 amino acids long. CDR3 bases: TGCGCCAGCAGCTTAGCCGGGACAGGGGCGACAGATACGCAGTATTTT. Translation: CASSLAGTGATDTQYF. Variable domain in full (rest from reference TRBV5-1 and TRBJ2-3): KAGVTQTPRYLIKTRGQQVTLSCSPISGHRSVSWYQQTPGQGLQFLFEYFSETQRNKGNFPGRFSGRQFSNSRSEMNVSTLELGDSALYLCASSLAGTGATDTQYFGPGTRLTVL.

This clone has a single count. V usage is TRBV27 and J usage is TRBJ2-7; D could derive from TRBD1 or TRBD2 (5 bases each). Deletions cut 7 bases from V and 3 bases from J, with 22 bases between. This CDR3 region has 16 residues. Germline values: CDR1 MNHEY, CDR2 SMNVEV (reference sequence). CDR3 nucleotide sequence: TGTGCCAGCAAACTACTCGGGACGGCGACCGACTACGAGCAGTACTTC. It codes for CASKLLGTATDYEQYF.

The chain carries TRBV19 and TRBJ1-5; D possibly corresponds to TRBD1 (5 bases). CDR3 size: 12 residues. Trimming removed 6 bases at V and 9 bases at J, with 12 bases between. CDR1 and CDR2 from the germline V gene are LNHDA and SQIVND (reference sequence). DNA for the CDR3: TGTGCCAGTAGGTTCGGTCAGGGGCCCCAGCATTTT. This sequence encodes CASRFGQGPQHF.

The CDR3 DNA reads TGCGCCAGCAGCCTAACGACACGGGGCTACGAGCAGTACTTC. Encoded protein: CASSLTTRGYEQYF. The genes are TRBV5-1 and TRBJ2-7; TRBD2 is a possible D gene (5 bases). CDR1 is SGHRS and CDR2 is YFSETQ in the germline V gene. Between the trimmed V and J ends, which lost 4 bases and 3 bases, there was a span of 14 bases. The CDR3 runs 14 residues.

The table lists this clone with a count of one. The chain uses TRBV6-5 and TRBJ2-1, with 10 bases lining up with TRBD2. Looked up from germline, CDR1 is MNHEY and CDR2 is SVGAGI. This CDR3 is 14 amino acids long. The ends lost 2 bases at V and 7 bases at J; junction bases unmatched: 2. The CDR3 sequence: CASSYLAGANEQFF. CDR3 nucleotide sequence: TGTGCCAGCAGTTACCTAGCGGGGGCAAATGAGCAGTTCTTC.

This sequence joins TRBV9 and TRBJ1-1; D unresolved. V gave up 2 bases and J gave up 4 bases, with 12 bases separating them. The CDR3 is 14 amino acids. Germline loops: CDR1 SGDLS, CDR2 YYNGEE. For the CDR3, the DNA is TGTGCCAGCAGCGTCGGACCGGTGAGCACTGAAGCTTTCTTT. It codes for CASSVGPVSTEAFF.

The rearrangement uses TRBV2 and TRBJ2-7; TRBD2 matches at 9 bases. V gave up 2 bases and J gave up 4 bases; unmatched junction bases: 3. The CDR3 is 14 residues long. Germline V gives CDR1 SNHLY, CDR2 FYNNEI. The CDR3 nucleotides read TGTGCCAGCAGTGAAAGGACTAGCGCGTACGAGCAGTACTTC. This sequence encodes CASSERTSAYEQYF.

The chain employs TRBV6-6 and TRBJ1-5; TRBD1 is a possible D gene (6 bases). The CDR3 spans 16 residues. The germline V and J ends were trimmed by 0 bases and 2 bases, with 11 bases remaining between them. CDR1 and CDR2 from the germline V gene are MNHNY and SVGAGI (reference sequence). The CDR3 here is CASSYSTGAGNQPQHF. CDR3 DNA: TGTGCCAGCAGTTACTCGACGGGGGCAGGCAATCAGCCCCAGCATTTT.